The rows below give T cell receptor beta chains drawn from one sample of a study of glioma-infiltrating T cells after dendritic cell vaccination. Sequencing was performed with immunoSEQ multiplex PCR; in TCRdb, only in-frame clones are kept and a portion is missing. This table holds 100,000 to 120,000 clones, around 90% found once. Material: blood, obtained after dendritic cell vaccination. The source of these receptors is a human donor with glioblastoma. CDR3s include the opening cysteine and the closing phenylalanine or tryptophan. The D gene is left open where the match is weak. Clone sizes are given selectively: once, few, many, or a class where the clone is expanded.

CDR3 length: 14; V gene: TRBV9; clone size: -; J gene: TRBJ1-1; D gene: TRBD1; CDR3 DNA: TGTGCCAGCAGCACGGGACAGGGGGCCACTGAAGCTTTCTTT; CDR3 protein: CASSTGQGATEAFF
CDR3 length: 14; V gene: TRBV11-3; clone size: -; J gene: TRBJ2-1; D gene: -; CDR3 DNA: TGTGCCAGCACTAGAGGAAGCTCCTACAATGAGCAGTTCTTC; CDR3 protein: CASTRGSSYNEQFF
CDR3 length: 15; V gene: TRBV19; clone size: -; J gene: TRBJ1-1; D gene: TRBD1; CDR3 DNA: TGTGCCAGTAGCTTGACAGGGGTTTTGAACACTGAAGCTTTCTTT; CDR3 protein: CASSLTGVLNTEAFF
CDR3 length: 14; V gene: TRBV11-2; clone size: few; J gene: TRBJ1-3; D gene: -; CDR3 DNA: TGTGCCAGCAGCCCCCGGCCAGGCGGAAACACCATATATTTT; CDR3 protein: CASSPRPGGNTIYF
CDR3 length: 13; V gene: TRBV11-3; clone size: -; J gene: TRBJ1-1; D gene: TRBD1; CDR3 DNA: TGTGCCAGCAGCACAACAGGGGAGACTGAAGCTTTCTTT; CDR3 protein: CASSTTGETEAFF
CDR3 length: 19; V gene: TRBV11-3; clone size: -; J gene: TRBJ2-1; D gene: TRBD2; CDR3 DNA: TGTGCCAGCAGCTTAGCTGGGACTAGCGGGGGATCCGCTGGCAATGAGCAGTTCTTC; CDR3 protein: CASSLAGTSGGSAGNEQFF
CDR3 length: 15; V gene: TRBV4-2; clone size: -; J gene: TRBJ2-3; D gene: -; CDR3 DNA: TGTGCCAGCAGCCTTTACACCAGAAACACAGATACGCAGTATTTT; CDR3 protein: CASSLYTRNTDTQYF
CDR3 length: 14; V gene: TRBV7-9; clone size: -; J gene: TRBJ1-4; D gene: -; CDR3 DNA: TGTGCCAGCACCCTAGCAGGGAGGAGTGAAAAACTGTTTTTT; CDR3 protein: CASTLAGRSEKLFF
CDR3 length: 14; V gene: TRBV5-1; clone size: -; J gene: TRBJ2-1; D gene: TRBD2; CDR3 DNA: TGCGCCAGCAGCTTGACTAGCGGGCTTGATGAGCAGTTCTTC; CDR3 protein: CASSLTSGLDEQFF
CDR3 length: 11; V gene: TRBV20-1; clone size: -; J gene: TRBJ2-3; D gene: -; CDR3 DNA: TGCAGTGTCACTGCCCTAGATACGCAGTATTTT; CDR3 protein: CSVTALDTQYF
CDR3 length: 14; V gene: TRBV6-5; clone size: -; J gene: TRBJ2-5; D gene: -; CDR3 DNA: TGTGCCAGCAGACGGGGTGGGGGCCCCGAGACCCAGTACTTC; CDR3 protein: CASRRGGGPETQYF
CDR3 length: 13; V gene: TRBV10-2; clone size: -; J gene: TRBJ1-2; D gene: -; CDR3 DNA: TGCGCCAGCAGTGAGTCGCGGGGGGATGGCTACACCTTC; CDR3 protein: CASSESRGDGYTF
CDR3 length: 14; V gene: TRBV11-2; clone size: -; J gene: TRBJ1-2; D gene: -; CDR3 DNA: TGTGCCAGCAGCCCCAGTCCCTCTAACTATGGCTACACCTTC; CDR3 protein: CASSPSPSNYGYTF
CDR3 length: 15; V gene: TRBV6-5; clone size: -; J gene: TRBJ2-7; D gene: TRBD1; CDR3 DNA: TGTGCCAGCAGTTACTCTGGACAGGTCAGATACGAGCAGTACTTC; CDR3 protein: CASSYSGQVRYEQYF
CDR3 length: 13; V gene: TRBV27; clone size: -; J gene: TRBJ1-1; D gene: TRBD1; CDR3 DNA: TGTGCCAGCAGTCCGGGACAGGCGACCCTGGCTTTCTTT; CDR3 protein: CASSPGQATLAFF
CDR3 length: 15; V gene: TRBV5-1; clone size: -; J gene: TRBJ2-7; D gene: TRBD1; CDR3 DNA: TGCGCCAGCAGCTTGGTAGGGACAGGGAGGAACGAGCAGTACTTC; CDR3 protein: CASSLVGTGRNEQYF
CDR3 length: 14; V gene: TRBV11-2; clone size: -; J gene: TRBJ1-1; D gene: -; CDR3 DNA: TGTGCCAGCAGCGGACGACAGCCGAACACTGAAGCTTTCTTT; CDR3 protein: CASSGRQPNTEAFF
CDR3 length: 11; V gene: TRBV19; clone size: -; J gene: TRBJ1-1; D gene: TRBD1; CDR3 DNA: TGTGCCAGTCGACAGGGCGTAGGAGCTTTCTTT; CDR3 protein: CASRQGVGAFF
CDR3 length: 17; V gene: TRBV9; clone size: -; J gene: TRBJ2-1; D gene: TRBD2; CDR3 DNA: TGTGCCAGCAGCGTAAGGACTAGCGCCCGAGGGTACAATGAGCAGTTCTTC; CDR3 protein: CASSVRTSARGYNEQFF
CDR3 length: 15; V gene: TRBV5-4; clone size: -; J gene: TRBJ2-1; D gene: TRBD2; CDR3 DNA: TGTGCCAGCAGCTCCTTAGCGGGAGGGGCCAATGAGCAGTTCTTC; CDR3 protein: CASSSLAGGANEQFF
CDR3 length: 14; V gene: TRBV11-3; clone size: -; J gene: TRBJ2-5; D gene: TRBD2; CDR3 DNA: TGTGCCAGCAGCGATGGACTAGCCGGCGAGACCCAGTACTTC; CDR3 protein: CASSDGLAGETQYF
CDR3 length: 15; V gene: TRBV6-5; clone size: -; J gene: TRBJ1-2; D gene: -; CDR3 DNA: TGTGCCAGCAGTTACTCGGGAGAAGCTAACTATGGCTACACCTTC; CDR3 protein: CASSYSGEANYGYTF
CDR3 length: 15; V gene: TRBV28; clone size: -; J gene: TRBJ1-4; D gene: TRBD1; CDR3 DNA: TGTGCCAGCAGGGGGACAGGGGGAGGGAATGAAAAACTGTTTTTT; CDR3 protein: CASRGTGGGNEKLFF
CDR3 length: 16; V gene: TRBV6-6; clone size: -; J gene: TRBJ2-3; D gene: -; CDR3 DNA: TGTGCCAGCAGCAGACAGGTTACTACAATCACAGATACGCAGTATTTT; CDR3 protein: CASSRQVTTITDTQYF
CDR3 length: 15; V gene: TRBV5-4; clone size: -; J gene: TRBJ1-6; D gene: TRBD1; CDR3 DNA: TGTGCCAGCAGCCCCCCGGGACAGGCAAATTCACCCCTCCACTTT; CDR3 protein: CASSPPGQANSPLHF
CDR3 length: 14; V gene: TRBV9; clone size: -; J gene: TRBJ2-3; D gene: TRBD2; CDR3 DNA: TGTGCCAGCTCCACTAGCGGAAGCACAGATACGCAGTATTTT; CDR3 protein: CASSTSGSTDTQYF
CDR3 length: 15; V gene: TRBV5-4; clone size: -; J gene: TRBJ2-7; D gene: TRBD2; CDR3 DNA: TGTGCCAGCAGCTTGGGGGCGGGGGGGGTCTACGAGCAGTACTTC; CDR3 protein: CASSLGAGGVYEQYF
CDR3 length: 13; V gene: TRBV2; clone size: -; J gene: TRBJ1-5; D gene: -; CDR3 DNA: TGTGCCAGCAGTGATGCGGGCAATCAGCCCCAGCATTTT; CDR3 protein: CASSDAGNQPQHF
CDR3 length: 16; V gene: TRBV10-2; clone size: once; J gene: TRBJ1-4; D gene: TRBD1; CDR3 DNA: TGCGCCAGCAGTGAGATGACAGGGGCGGATAATGAAAAACTGTTTTTT; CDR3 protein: CASSEMTGADNEKLFF
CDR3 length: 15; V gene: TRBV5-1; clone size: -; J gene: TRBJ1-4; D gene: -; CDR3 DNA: TGCGCCAGCAGCTTGACAGTTGCAACTAATGAAAAACTGTTTTTT; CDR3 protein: CASSLTVATNEKLFF
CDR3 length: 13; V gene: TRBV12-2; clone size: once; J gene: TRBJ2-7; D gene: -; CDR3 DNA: TGTGCAACCCGGCGGGAGATCTCCTACGAGCAGTACTTC; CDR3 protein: CATRREISYEQYF
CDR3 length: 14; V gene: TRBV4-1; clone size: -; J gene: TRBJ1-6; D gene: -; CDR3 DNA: TGCGCCAGCAACCAAGGCCCACTAAATTCACCCCTCCACTTT; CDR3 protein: CASNQGPLNSPLHF
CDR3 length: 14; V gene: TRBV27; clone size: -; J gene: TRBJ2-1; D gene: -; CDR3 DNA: TGTGCCAGCAGTTCAGGGGCGCGGAGCAATGAGCAGTTCTTC; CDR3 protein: CASSSGARSNEQFF
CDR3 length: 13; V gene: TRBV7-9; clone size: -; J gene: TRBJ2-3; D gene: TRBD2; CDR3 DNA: TGTGCCAGCAGAAGACTAGCAACGGATACGCAGTATTTT; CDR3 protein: CASRRLATDTQYF
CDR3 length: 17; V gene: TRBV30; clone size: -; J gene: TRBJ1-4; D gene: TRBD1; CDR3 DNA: TGTGCCTGGCTGGAACCGGGACAGGGAGCAACTAATGAAAAACTGTTTTTT; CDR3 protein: CAWLEPGQGATNEKLFF
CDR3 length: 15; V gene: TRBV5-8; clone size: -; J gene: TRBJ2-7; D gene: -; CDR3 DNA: TGTGCCAGCAGCTTGCCGGCGGGTGGAACCTACGAGCAGTACTTC; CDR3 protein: CASSLPAGGTYEQYF
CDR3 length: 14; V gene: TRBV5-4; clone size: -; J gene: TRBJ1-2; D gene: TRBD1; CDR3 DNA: TGTGCCAGCAGCTTGAACAGGGGGGGGAATGGCTACACCTTC; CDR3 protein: CASSLNRGGNGYTF
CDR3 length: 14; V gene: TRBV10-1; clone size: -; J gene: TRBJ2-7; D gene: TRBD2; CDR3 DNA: TGCGCCAGCAGTGAGACGGGAGGCGCTTACGAGCAGTACTTC; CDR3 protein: CASSETGGAYEQYF
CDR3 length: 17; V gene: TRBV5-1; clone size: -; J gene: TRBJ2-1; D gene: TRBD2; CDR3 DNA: TGCGCCAGCAGCGTGGGACTAGCGGGGGCCCCTAACAATGAGCAGTTCTTC; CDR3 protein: CASSVGLAGAPNNEQFF
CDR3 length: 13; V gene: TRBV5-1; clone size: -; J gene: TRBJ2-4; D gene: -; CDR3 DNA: TGCGCCAGCAGCTTGGTGGCGGGAAACATTCAGTACTTC; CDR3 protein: CASSLVAGNIQYF
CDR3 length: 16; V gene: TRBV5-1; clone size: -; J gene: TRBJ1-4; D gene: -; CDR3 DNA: TGCGCCAGCAGCTTTAACAGGGCTGCAACTAATGAAAAACTGTTTTTT; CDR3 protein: CASSFNRAATNEKLFF
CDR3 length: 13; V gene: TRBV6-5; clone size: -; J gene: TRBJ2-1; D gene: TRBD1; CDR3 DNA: TGTGCCACCCAGACAGGGACATCCAATGAGCAGTTCTTC; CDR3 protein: CATQTGTSNEQFF
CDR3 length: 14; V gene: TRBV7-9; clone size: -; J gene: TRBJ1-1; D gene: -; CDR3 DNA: TGTGCCAGCAGCCGAATTGACAGGAACACTGAAGCTTTCTTT; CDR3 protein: CASSRIDRNTEAFF
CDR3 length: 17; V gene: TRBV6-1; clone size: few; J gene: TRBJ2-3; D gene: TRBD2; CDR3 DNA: TGTGCCAGCAGTGAAGTCGACAGCGGGGGGGCCTTAGATACGCAGTATTTT; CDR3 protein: CASSEVDSGGALDTQYF
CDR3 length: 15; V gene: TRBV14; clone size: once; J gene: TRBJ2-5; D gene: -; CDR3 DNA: TGTGCCAGCAGCCAAGAAAGTGTGGGGCGAGAGACCCAGTACTTC; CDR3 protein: CASSQESVGRETQYF
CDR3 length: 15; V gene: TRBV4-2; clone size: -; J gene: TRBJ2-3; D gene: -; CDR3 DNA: TGTGCCAGCAGCCAAGATTTGGGGCACACAGATACGCAGTATTTT; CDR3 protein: CASSQDLGHTDTQYF
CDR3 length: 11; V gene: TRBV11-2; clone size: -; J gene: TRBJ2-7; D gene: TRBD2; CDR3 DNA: TGTGCCAGCGCGGGGGGTTACGAGCAGTACTTC; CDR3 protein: CASAGGYEQYF
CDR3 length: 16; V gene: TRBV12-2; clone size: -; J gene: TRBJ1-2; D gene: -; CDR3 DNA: TGTGCAAGTCGCTTAGGGGGACAGGGGGCTTGCTATGGCTACACCTTC; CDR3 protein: CASRLGGQGACYGYTF
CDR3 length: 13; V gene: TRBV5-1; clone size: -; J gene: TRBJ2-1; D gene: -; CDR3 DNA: TGCGCCAGCAGCTTAACACAGGGAAATGAGCAGTTCTTC; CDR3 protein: CASSLTQGNEQFF
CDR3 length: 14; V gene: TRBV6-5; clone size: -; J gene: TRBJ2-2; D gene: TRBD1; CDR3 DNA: TGTGCCACCACAGGACAGGGGGCCAACGGGGAGCTGTTTTTT; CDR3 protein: CATTGQGANGELFF
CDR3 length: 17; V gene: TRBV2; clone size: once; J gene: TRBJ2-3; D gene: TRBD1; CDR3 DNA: TGTGCCAGCAGGGGACAGGGAAGTCTGCCAGCTCAGAGTACGCAGTATTTT; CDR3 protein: CASRGQGSLPAQSTQYF
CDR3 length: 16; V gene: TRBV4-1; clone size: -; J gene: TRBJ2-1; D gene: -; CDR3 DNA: TGCGCCAGCAGCCAACGAGACTACCGGGTATACAATGAGCAGTTCTTC; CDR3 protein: CASSQRDYRVYNEQFF
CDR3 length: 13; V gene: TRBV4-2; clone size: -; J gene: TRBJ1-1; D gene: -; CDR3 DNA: TGTGCCAGCAGCCAAGTCGTGAACACTGAAGCTTTCTTT; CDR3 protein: CASSQVVNTEAFF